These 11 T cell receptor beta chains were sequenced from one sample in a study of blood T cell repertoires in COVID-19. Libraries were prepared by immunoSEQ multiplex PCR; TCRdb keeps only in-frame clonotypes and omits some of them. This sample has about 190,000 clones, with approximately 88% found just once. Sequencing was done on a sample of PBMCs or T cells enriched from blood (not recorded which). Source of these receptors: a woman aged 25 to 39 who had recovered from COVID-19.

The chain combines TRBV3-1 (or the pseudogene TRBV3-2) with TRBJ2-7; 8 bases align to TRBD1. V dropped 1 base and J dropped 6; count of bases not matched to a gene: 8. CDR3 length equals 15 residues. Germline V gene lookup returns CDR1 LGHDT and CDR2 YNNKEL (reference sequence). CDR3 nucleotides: TGTGCCAGCAGCCAAGCCCTAGGGACAGGATCCGAGCAGTACTTC. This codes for CASSQALGTGSEQYF.

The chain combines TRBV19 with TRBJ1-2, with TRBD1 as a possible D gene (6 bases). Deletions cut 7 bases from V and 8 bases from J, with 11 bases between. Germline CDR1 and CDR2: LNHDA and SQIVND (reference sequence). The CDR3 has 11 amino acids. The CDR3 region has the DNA TGTGCCAGTACAGGGGAAGGGGGCTACACCTTC. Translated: CASTGEGGYTF.

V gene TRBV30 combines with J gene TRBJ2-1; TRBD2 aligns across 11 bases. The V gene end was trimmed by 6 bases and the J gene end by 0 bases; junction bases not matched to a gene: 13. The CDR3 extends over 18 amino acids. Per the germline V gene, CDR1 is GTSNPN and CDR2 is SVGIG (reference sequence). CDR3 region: CACDAGLAGISSYNEQFF. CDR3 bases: TGTGCCTGCGACGCCGGACTAGCGGGCATAAGCTCCTACAATGAGCAGTTCTTC.

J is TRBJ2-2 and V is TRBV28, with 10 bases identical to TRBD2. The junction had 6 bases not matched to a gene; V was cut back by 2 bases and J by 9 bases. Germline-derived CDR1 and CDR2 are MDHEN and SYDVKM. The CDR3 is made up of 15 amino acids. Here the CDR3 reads CASSLISGGARELFF. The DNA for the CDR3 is TGTGCCAGCAGTTTAATCAGCGGGGGGGCCCGGGAGCTGTTTTTT. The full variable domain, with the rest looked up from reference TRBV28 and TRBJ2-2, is DVKVTQSSRYLVKRTGEKVFLECVQDMDHENMFWYRQDPGLGLRLIYFSYDVKMKEKGDIPEGYSVSREKKERFSLILESASTNQTSMYLCASSLISGGARELFFGEGSRLTVL.

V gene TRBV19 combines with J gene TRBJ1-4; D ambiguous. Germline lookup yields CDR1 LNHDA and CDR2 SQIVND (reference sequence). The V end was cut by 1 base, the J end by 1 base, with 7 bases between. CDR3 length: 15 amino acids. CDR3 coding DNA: TGTGCCAGTAGTATAGGGGCAGGAACTAATGAAAAACTGTTTTTT. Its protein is CASSIGAGTNEKLFF.

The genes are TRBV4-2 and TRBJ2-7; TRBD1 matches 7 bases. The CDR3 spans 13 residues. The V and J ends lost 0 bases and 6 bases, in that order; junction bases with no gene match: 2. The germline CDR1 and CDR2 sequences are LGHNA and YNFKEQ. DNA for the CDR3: TGTGCCAGCAGCCAAGAGACAGGGTCCGAGCAGTACTTC. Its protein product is CASSQETGSEQYF.

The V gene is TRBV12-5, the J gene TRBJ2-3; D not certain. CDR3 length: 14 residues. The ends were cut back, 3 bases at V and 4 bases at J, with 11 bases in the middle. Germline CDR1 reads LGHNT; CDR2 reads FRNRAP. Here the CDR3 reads CASGFSARPDTQYF. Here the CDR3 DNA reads TGTGCTAGTGGTTTCTCAGCCAGGCCAGATACGCAGTATTTT.

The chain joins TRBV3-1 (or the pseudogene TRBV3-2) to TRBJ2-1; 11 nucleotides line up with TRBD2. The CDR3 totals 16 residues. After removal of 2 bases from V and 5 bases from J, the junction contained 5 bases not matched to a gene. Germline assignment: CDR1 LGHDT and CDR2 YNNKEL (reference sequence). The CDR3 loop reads CASSQNSGGVNNEQFF. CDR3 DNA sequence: TGTGCCAGCAGCCAAAATAGCGGGGGGGTTAACAATGAGCAGTTCTTC.

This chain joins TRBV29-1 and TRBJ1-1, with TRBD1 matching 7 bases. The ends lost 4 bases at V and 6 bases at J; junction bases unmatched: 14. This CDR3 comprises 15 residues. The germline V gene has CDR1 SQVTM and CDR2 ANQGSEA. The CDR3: CSVVDHGTVTSEAFF. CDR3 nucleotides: TGCAGCGTTGTGGACCACGGGACAGTTACGTCTGAAGCTTTCTTT.

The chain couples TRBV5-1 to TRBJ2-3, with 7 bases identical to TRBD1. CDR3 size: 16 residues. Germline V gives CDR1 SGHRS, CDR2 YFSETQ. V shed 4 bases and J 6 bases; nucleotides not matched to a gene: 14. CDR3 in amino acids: CASSKDTTGRGDTQYF. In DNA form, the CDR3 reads TGCGCCAGCAGCAAAGACACGACAGGGAGAGGTGATACGCAGTATTTT.

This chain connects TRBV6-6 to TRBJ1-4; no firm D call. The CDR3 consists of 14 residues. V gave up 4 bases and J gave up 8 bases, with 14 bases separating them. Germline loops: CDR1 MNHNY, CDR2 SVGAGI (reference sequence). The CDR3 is CASSFGLREEKLFF. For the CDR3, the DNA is TGTGCCAGCAGTTTCGGGTTAAGGGAGGAAAAACTGTTTTTT.